The 28 T cell receptor beta chains in this list originate from one sample, sequenced in a study of cytomegalovirus exposure and HLA in healthy donors. The PCR employed 60 Vbeta primers together with 13 Jbeta primers. Sequencing was performed with immunoSEQ multiplex PCR; in TCRdb, only in-frame clones are kept and a portion is missing. The table shows approximately 260,000 clones, with about 93% occurring only once. Sequencing input: PBMCs. These receptors were obtained from a girl aged 2 to 9 in good health and CMV-seronegative.

This chain joins TRBV5-1 and TRBJ2-3; 7 bases are a match to TRBD1. V shed 3 bases, J shed 1 base, and the junction held 2 bases outside the gene matches. The CDR3 sequence is 14 residues long. Germline V gene data show CDR1 as SGHRS and CDR2 as YFSETQ. The DNA of the CDR3 is TGCGCCAGCAGCTGGGGGACAGGCACAGATACGCAGTATTTT. This sequence encodes CASSWGTGTDTQYF.

This chain uses TRBV2 with TRBJ2-6, with TRBD1 matching 7 bases. The CDR3 contains 17 residues. Losses at the gene ends were 7 bases for V and 0 bases for J; bases not matched to a gene: 9. Per germline, CDR1 SNHLY and CDR2 FYNNEI. CDR3 amino acids: CASNHGTAFSGANVLTF. In DNA, the CDR3 is TGTGCCAGCAATCACGGGACAGCCTTCTCTGGGGCCAACGTCCTGACTTTC.

The V gene is TRBV5-4, the J gene TRBJ1-2; 11 nucleotides agree with TRBD1. Trimming took 1 base from V and 3 from J; bases not matched to a gene: 8. Germline CDR1 is SGHNT and CDR2 is YYREEE (reference sequence). The CDR3 is 17 residues long. The CDR3 is CASSLWGQGEEDYGYTF. The CDR3, as DNA: TGTGCCAGCAGCTTGTGGGGACAGGGGGAGGAGGACTATGGCTACACCTTC.

With regard to this clone: One end of the junction is discordant with germline, which a read error may explain. This same CDR3 is encoded by further DNA sequences in the sample. The chain carries TRBV7-7 and TRBJ2-7, with 7 positions matching TRBD1. The germline V gene has CDR1 SSHAT and CDR2 FNYEAQ (reference sequence). The CDR3 totals 13 residues. Here the CDR3 reads CASSLGDSYEQYF. The CDR3 nucleotides are TGTGCTAGCAGCTTAGGGGACAGCTACGAGCAGTACTTC. Complete variable domain (other parts from reference TRBV7-7 and TRBJ2-7): GAGVSQSPRYKVTKRGQDVTLRCDPISSHATLYWYQQALGQGPEFLTYFNYEAQPDKSGLPSDRFSAERPEGSISTLTIQRTEQRDSAMYRCASSLGDSYEQYFGPGTRLTVT.

The genes are TRBV10-2 and TRBJ2-1; maybe TRBD1 (5 bases). Germline V lookup: CDR1 WSHSY, CDR2 SAAADI. Trimming cost V 4 bases and J 3 bases, with 16 bases left between them. The CDR3 runs to 16 residues. CDR3 nucleotide sequence: TGCGCCAGCAGTGTGGCAGGGCGTAGTAACTACAATGAGCAGTTCTTC. It encodes CASSVAGRSNYNEQFF.

The CDR3 DNA reads TGCGCCAGCAGCTTCCCTAGCGGGGGAGACAATGAGCAGTTCTTC. Translating gives CASSFPSGGDNEQFF. The chain carries TRBV5-1 and TRBJ2-1; 10 positions agree with TRBD2. V dropped 2 bases and J dropped 5; count of bases not matched to a gene: 4. CDR3 length: 15 amino acids. CDR1 is SGHRS and CDR2 is YFSETQ in the germline V gene.

The rearrangement uses TRBV28 and TRBJ1-5; possibly TRBD1 for D (5 bases). This CDR3 is built from 17 residues. Trimming left V 3 bases short and J 0 bases short, with 15 bases between. CDR1 and CDR2 from the germline V gene are MDHEN and SYDVKM. CDR3 in amino acids: CASSFAGVKYSNQPQHF. The CDR3 bases are TGTGCCAGCAGTTTTGCGGGGGTCAAATATAGCAATCAGCCCCAGCATTTT. Using reference TRBV28 and TRBJ1-5 for the parts outside the CDR3, the full variable domain is DVKVTQSSRYLVKRTGEKVFLECVQDMDHENMFWYRQDPGLGLRLIYFSYDVKMKEKGDIPEGYSVSREKKERFSLILESASTNQTSMYLCASSFAGVKYSNQPQHFGDGTRLSIL.

This CDR3 reads CASSEGTEARNIQYF. The CDR3 bases are TGCGCCAGCAGTGAAGGGACAGAAGCGCGGAACATTCAGTACTTC. This chain uses TRBV10-2 with TRBJ2-4; 7 bases map to TRBD1. CDR3 length: 15 residues. The V gene's germline CDR1 is WSHSY and CDR2 SAAADI. With 3 bases clipped from V and 7 bases from J, the junction kept 9 bases outside the gene matches.

V gene TRBV7-2 combines with J gene TRBJ1-2; 8 positions agree with TRBD1. The CDR3 consists of 13 residues. Germline lookup yields CDR1 SGHTA and CDR2 FQGNSA. J lost 10 bases, V lost 2 bases, and 6 bases had no gene match. DNA of the CDR3: TGTGCCAGCAGCTTAACTCAGACAGGGGCCTACACCTTC. It codes for CASSLTQTGAYTF. Together with reference TRBV7-2 and TRBJ1-2, the CDR3 gives the full variable domain: GAGVSQSPSNKVTEKGKDVELRCDPISGHTALYWYRQSLGQGLEFLIYFQGNSAPDKSGLPSDRFSAERTGGSVSTLTIQRTQQEDSAVYLCASSLTQTGAYTFGSGTRLTVV.

V and J are TRBV27 and TRBJ2-1; 8 bases are shared with TRBD2. CDR3 length equals 17 residues. Germline V gives CDR1 MNHEY, CDR2 SMNVEV (reference sequence). J was trimmed by 2 bases and V by 4 bases; bases with no gene match: 10. The chain's CDR3 is CASSSYPPGGPYNEQFF. Written as DNA, the CDR3 is TGTGCCAGCAGTTCCTACCCCCCGGGGGGGCCCTACAATGAGCAGTTCTTC.

The gene calls are TRBV4-1 and TRBJ2-1, with 13 bases matching TRBD2. CDR1 is MGHRA, CDR2 YSYEKL, per germline. The ends lost 4 bases at V and 15 bases at J; junction bases unmatched: 12. This CDR3 is built from 15 residues. The CDR3 nucleotides are TGCGCCAGCAGCCTTACTTGGGGACTAGCGGGGAGTAGGTTCTTC. This translates into CASSLTWGLAGSRFF.

This clone was seen a single time. The chain joins TRBV15 to TRBJ1-1; D remains ambiguous. Trimming took off 0 bases at V and 1 base at J, with 15 bases between the two ends. The germline V gene encodes CDR1 LNHNV and CDR2 YYDKDF (reference sequence). This CDR3 has 17 residues. The CDR3 sequence: CATSREKGAIANTEAFF. The CDR3 region has the DNA TGTGCCACCAGCAGAGAGAAAGGAGCCATTGCGAACACTGAAGCTTTCTTT.

The chain uses TRBV5-6 and TRBJ2-7, with 9 bases lining up with TRBD1. Losses at the gene ends were 4 bases for V and 6 bases for J; bases not matched to a gene: 8. The CDR3 loop spans 14 amino acids. Germline CDR1 and CDR2: SGHDT and YYEEEE. The CDR3 nucleotides are TGTGCCAGCAGCCCCTCCGGGACAGGGATCGAGCAGTACTTC. Residues: CASSPSGTGIEQYF.

The V gene is TRBV11-1, the J gene TRBJ1-4, with D unclear. This CDR3 has 14 amino acids. Germline lookup yields CDR1 SGHAT and CDR2 FQDESV (reference sequence). With 5 bases removed from V and 7 bases from J, the gap between germline ends came to 14 bases. The CDR3: CASSEDRGPEKLFF. The CDR3 DNA follows: TGTGCCAGCAGCGAGGACCGCGGGCCTGAAAAACTGTTTTTT.

The chain recombines TRBV9 with TRBJ1-1; D is possibly TRBD1 (6 bases). CDR3 length equals 14 residues. The germline V gene has CDR1 SGDLS and CDR2 YYNGEE. Trimming cost V 5 bases and J 6 bases, with 17 bases left between them. The CDR3 sequence: CASSAPDRLAEAFF. The CDR3 DNA follows: TGTGCCAGCAGTGCCCCTGACAGGTTGGCTGAAGCTTTCTTT. Combining the CDR3 with reference TRBV9 and TRBJ1-1 gives the whole variable domain DSGVTQTPKHLITATGQRVTLRCSPRSGDLSVYWYQQSLDQGLQFLIQYYNGEERAKGNILERFSAQQFPDLHSELNLSSLELGDSALYFCASSAPDRLAEAFFGQGTRLTVV.

The gene calls are TRBV11-2 and TRBJ2-1; the match to TRBD2 covers 7 bases. V lost 1 base to trimming and J lost 6 bases; unmatched junction nucleotides: 9. The V gene's germline CDR1 is SGHAT and CDR2 FQNNGV. This CDR3 contains 16 residues. CDR3 loop: CASSLVSRLAVNEQFF. In DNA, the CDR3 is TGTGCCAGCAGCTTAGTCTCGAGACTAGCTGTCAATGAGCAGTTCTTC.

The gene calls are TRBV6-5 and TRBJ1-2, with 7 bases lining up with TRBD1. After removal of 7 bases from V and 6 bases from J, the junction contained 8 bases not matched to a gene. The CDR3 has 13 amino acids. The germline gives CDR1 MNHEY, CDR2 SVGAGI. The CDR3 coding sequence is TGTGCCAGCACCCAAGGACAGGCCCATGGCTACACCTTC. This codes for CASTQGQAHGYTF.

The rearrangement links TRBV2 to TRBJ2-2, with D uncertain. V gave up 7 bases and J gave up 3 bases, with 9 bases separating them. Per the germline V gene, CDR1 is SNHLY and CDR2 is FYNNEI. CDR3 length: 13 residues. The CDR3 here is CASTKTDTGELFF. The CDR3 DNA follows: TGTGCCAGCACGAAAACTGACACCGGGGAGCTGTTTTTT.

The chain links TRBV27 to TRBJ2-2; tentatively, D is TRBD1 (5 bases). The CDR3 runs to 13 residues. The V end lost 8 bases, the J end lost 1 base, and 8 bases lay between the germline ends. Germline V CDR1 and CDR2: MNHEY, SMNVEV (reference sequence). The CDR3 sequence is CASQGQNTGELFF. CDR3 coding DNA: TGTGCCAGCCAAGGACAGAACACCGGGGAGCTGTTTTTT.

The rearrangement joins TRBV9 to TRBJ2-1, with 7 bases that match TRBD1. This CDR3 is built from 12 residues. The trim removed 3 bases at V and 13 bases at J, leaving 7 bases unmatched. The germline CDR1 and CDR2 sequences are SGDLS and YYNGEE. The CDR3, as DNA: TGTGCCAGCAGCGACAGGGGTTCGCTACAGTTCTTC. Translated, it gives CASSDRGSLQFF.

The chain carries TRBV6-1 and TRBJ1-3; perhaps TRBD1 as D (5 bases). CDR3 length: 14 residues. Trimming took 8 bases from V and 0 from J, leaving 11 bases between them. CDR1 is MNHNS, CDR2 SASEGT, per germline. The CDR3 region has the DNA TGTGCCAGCTCGGTGACAGCCTCTGGAAACACCATATATTTT. Its protein is CASSVTASGNTIYF.

J is TRBJ2-2 and V is TRBV27; D possibly corresponds to TRBD2 (5 bases). CDR3 length equals 15 residues. Germline loops: CDR1 MNHEY, CDR2 SMNVEV (reference sequence). Between the trimmed V and J ends, which lost 7 bases and 2 bases, there was a span of 14 bases. This chain's CDR3 is CASTYYRDNTGELFF. In nucleotides, the CDR3 is TGTGCCAGCACGTATTATCGGGATAACACCGGGGAGCTGTTTTTT.

CDR3 coding DNA: TGTGCCAGCAGCATCACAGACAATCAGCCCCAGCATTTT. As protein: CASSITDNQPQHF. The V and J genes are TRBV7-8 and TRBJ1-5; no firm D call. Per germline, CDR1 SGHVS and CDR2 FQNEAQ. V shed 5 bases and J shed 3 bases, with 8 bases lying between them. CDR3 size: 13 residues.

The gene calls are TRBV29-1 and TRBJ2-5, with D perhaps TRBD1 (6 bases). TRBJ2-7 matches the DNA end more closely, so the J call is doubtful. CDR3 length: 15 amino acids. Germline loops: CDR1 SQVTM, CDR2 ANQGSEA. For the CDR3, the DNA is TGCAGCGTCCAAAACGTACGGGACAACTCCTACGAGCAGTACTTC. It codes for CSVQNVRDNSYEQYF.

This chain links TRBV7-8 with TRBJ1-5, with 8 bases fitting TRBD1. V trimming: 5 bases; J trimming: 7 bases; junction bases outside the gene matches: 13. The CDR3 has 16 residues. Germline assignment: CDR1 SGHVS and CDR2 FQNEAQ. In nucleotides, the CDR3 is TGTGCCAGCAGCGCCTCGTCCGGGACAGGCCACCAGCCCCAGCATTTT. Protein product: CASSASSGTGHQPQHF.

This sequence joins TRBV27 and TRBJ2-1; D is perhaps TRBD2 (6 bases). CDR1 and CDR2 from the germline V gene are MNHEY and SMNVEV (reference sequence). The CDR3 has 17 residues. Trimming removed 2 bases from V and 4 bases from J, with 18 bases in between. CDR3 protein: CASSLRDSPNYYNEQFF. CDR3 coding DNA: TGTGCCAGCAGTTTACGGGACTCCCCAAACTATTACAATGAGCAGTTCTTC.

The rearrangement links TRBV19 to TRBJ2-1; 12 positions match TRBD2. The CDR3 sequence is 17 residues long. V shed 6 bases and J 2 bases; nucleotides not matched to a gene: 8. CDR1 LNHDA and CDR2 SQIVND come from the germline V gene (reference sequence). The CDR3 sequence: CASRPSSGRVPYNEQFF. The CDR3 DNA is TGTGCCAGTAGACCTTCTAGCGGGAGGGTCCCCTACAATGAGCAGTTCTTC.

The genes are TRBV27 and TRBJ2-1; 8 bases map to TRBD2. Germline V gene lookup returns CDR1 MNHEY and CDR2 SMNVEV (reference sequence). V trimming: 2 bases; J trimming: 9 bases; junction bases outside the gene matches: 6. The CDR3 runs 14 residues. The CDR3 nucleotides are TGTGCCAGCAGTTTACCCAGCGGGGGTGGTGAGCAGTTCTTC. It encodes CASSLPSGGGEQFF.